Listed below are T cell receptor beta chains from one sample, sequenced in a study of Tregs in tolerant kidney transplant recipients. The table came from immunoSEQ multiplex PCR; TCRdb's copy has only in-frame clones and leaves some out. The table shows 200,000 to 300,000 clones, with about 80% occurring only once. The sequencing sample was made of CD4+ T cells from blood. These receptors all come from a human donor in good health. Each CDR3 is given with its conserved first and last residue. The order of the fields is clone size, J gene, D gene, V gene, CDR3 protein, CDR3 DNA. D genes are given only for firm matches. Only some rows state a clone size, as once, few, many or a class for expanded clones.

size: NA
J: TRBJ2-1
D: NA
V: TRBV4-1
CDR3: CASRAGPTSSNEQFF
DNA: TGCGCCAGCAGGGCCGGACCCACCTCCTCCAATGAGCAGTTCTTC

size: few
J: TRBJ2-7
D: TRBD2
V: TRBV6-5
CDR3: CASRAGTRRDEQYF
DNA: TGTGCCAGCAGAGCCGGGACTAGGAGGGACGAGCAGTACTTC

size: NA
J: TRBJ2-3
D: TRBD1
V: TRBV6-1
CDR3: CASSRDRATDTQYF
DNA: TGTGCATCCTCCCGGGACAGGGCCACAGATACGCAGTATTTT

size: NA
J: TRBJ1-3
D: NA
V: TRBV7-3
CDR3: CASSLGSAVGNTIYF
DNA: TGTGCCAGCAGCCTCGGTTCAGCCGTCGGAAACACCATATATTTT

size: NA
J: TRBJ2-7
D: NA
V: TRBV15
CDR3: CATSTAYEQYF
DNA: TGTGCCACCAGCACGGCCTACGAGCAGTACTTC

size: few
J: TRBJ1-1
D: TRBD1
V: TRBV6-1
CDR3: CASKDRMNTEAFF
DNA: TGTGCCAGCAAGGACAGGATGAACACTGAAGCTTTCTTT

size: NA
J: TRBJ1-6
D: TRBD1
V: TRBV2
CDR3: CASRTGGSSPLHF
DNA: TGTGCCAGCAGGACAGGGGGCAGTTCACCCCTCCACTTT

size: NA
J: TRBJ2-1
D: NA
V: TRBV6-1
CDR3: CASSPGPPYNEQFF
DNA: TGTGCCAGCAGCCCCGGCCCTCCTTACAATGAGCAGTTCTTC

size: NA
J: TRBJ1-2
D: TRBD1
V: TRBV5-1
CDR3: CASSLGQGNGYTF
DNA: TGCGCCAGCAGCTTGGGACAGGGTAATGGCTACACCTTC

size: few
J: TRBJ2-1
D: TRBD2
V: TRBV5-1
CDR3: CASSWEPLAGGLGEQFF
DNA: TGCGCCAGCAGCTGGGAACCACTAGCGGGAGGGCTTGGTGAGCAGTTCTTC

size: NA
J: TRBJ2-1
D: NA
V: TRBV9
CDR3: CASSARQASSYNEQFF
DNA: TGTGCCAGCAGCGCTCGACAGGCCAGCTCCTACAATGAGCAGTTCTTC

size: NA
J: TRBJ2-7
D: NA
V: TRBV7-2
CDR3: CASSYLGPTDEQYF
DNA: TGTGCCAGCAGCTACTTGGGCCCTACCGACGAGCAGTACTTC

size: NA
J: TRBJ1-1
D: NA
V: TRBV11-2
CDR3: CASTLANFGTEAFF
DNA: TGTGCCAGCACCTTAGCAAACTTTGGCACTGAAGCTTTCTTT

size: NA
J: TRBJ2-5
D: NA
V: TRBV6-5
CDR3: CASSRHRDGQETQYF
DNA: TGTGCCAGCAGTCGCCACAGGGATGGACAAGAGACCCAGTACTTC

size: NA
J: TRBJ1-5
D: NA
V: TRBV6-6
CDR3: CASSLGASNQPQHF
DNA: TGTGCCAGCAGTTTAGGAGCTAGCAATCAGCCCCAGCATTTT

size: NA
J: TRBJ1-2
D: TRBD1
V: TRBV2
CDR3: CASSEAVDRDGYTF
DNA: TGTGCCAGCAGTGAAGCGGTGGACAGGGATGGCTACACCTTC

size: once
J: TRBJ1-1
D: TRBD1
V: TRBV29-1
CDR3: CSGDRGQEAFF
DNA: TGCAGCGGGGACAGGGGGCAGGAAGCTTTCTTT

size: NA
J: TRBJ2-7
D: NA
V: TRBV12-5
CDR3: CASAKGVATYEQYF
DNA: TGTGCTAGTGCCAAAGGGGTGGCGACCTACGAGCAGTACTTC

size: NA
J: TRBJ2-3
D: TRBD2
V: TRBV7-2
CDR3: CASSSRFSGTSGTDTQYF
DNA: TGTGCCAGCAGCAGTCGTTTTTCCGGGACTAGCGGAACAGATACGCAGTATTTT

size: NA
J: TRBJ2-1
D: TRBD2
V: TRBV15
CDR3: CATSTGGGNEQFF
DNA: TGTGCCACCAGCACGGGGGGAGGGAATGAGCAGTTCTTC

size: NA
J: TRBJ2-7
D: TRBD2
V: TRBV7-9
CDR3: CASSYSGGVNSYEQYF
DNA: TGTGCCAGCAGCTATAGCGGGGGCGTCAATTCATACGAGCAGTACTTC

size: NA
J: TRBJ1-2
D: TRBD1
V: TRBV6-1
CDR3: CASSVDRGNYGYTF
DNA: TGTGCCAGCAGTGTAGACAGGGGAAATTATGGCTACACCTTC

size: NA
J: TRBJ1-2
D: NA
V: TRBV9
CDR3: CASSVGAGSSGYTF
DNA: TGTGCCAGCAGCGTAGGTGCAGGCAGCAGTGGCTACACCTTC

size: NA
J: TRBJ2-1
D: NA
V: TRBV10-2
CDR3: CASSESTRSTYNEQFF
DNA: TGCGCCAGCAGTGAGTCGACCAGGAGTACTTACAATGAGCAGTTCTTC

size: once
J: TRBJ1-5
D: TRBD1
V: TRBV6-5
CDR3: CASSSTGTGQPQHF
DNA: TGTGCCAGCAGTTCGACAGGGACCGGACAGCCCCAGCATTTT

size: NA
J: TRBJ2-3
D: TRBD2
V: TRBV30
CDR3: CAWSVLAGGPDTQYF
DNA: TGTGCCTGGAGTGTGTTAGCGGGAGGGCCAGATACGCAGTATTTT

size: NA
J: TRBJ1-4
D: NA
V: TRBV5-1
CDR3: CASSLGANPTNEKLFF
DNA: TGCGCCAGCAGCTTGGGGGCAAACCCAACTAATGAAAAACTGTTTTTT

size: NA
J: TRBJ2-3
D: NA
V: TRBV7-2
CDR3: CASRPGIFMTDTQYF
DNA: TGTGCCAGCCGCCCAGGGATCTTCATGACAGATACGCAGTATTTT

size: NA
J: TRBJ2-3
D: NA
V: TRBV5-1
CDR3: CASRPKHLSGTSTDTQYF
DNA: TGCGCCAGCAGACCAAAACACCTATCCGGGACTTCGACAGATACGCAGTATTTT

size: NA
J: TRBJ2-7
D: TRBD1
V: TRBV29-1
CDR3: CSVEAGGYEQYF
DNA: TGCAGCGTTGAAGCAGGGGGATACGAGCAGTACTTC

size: NA
J: TRBJ1-1
D: TRBD1
V: TRBV6-6
CDR3: CASSPPTGPNTEAFF
DNA: TGTGCCAGCAGTCCACCGACAGGGCCGAACACTGAAGCTTTCTTT

size: once
J: TRBJ2-7
D: NA
V: TRBV10-3
CDR3: CAISDSDRPYEQYF
DNA: TGTGCCATCAGTGATTCGGACAGACCCTACGAGCAGTACTTC

size: NA
J: TRBJ2-2
D: TRBD2
V: TRBV10-2
CDR3: CASSLLAGDNTGELFF
DNA: TGCGCCAGCAGCTTACTAGCGGGGGATAACACCGGGGAGCTGTTTTTT

size: few
J: TRBJ2-7
D: NA
V: TRBV18
CDR3: CASSQRTASSYEQYF
DNA: TGTGCCAGCTCCCAACGGACGGCGAGCTCCTACGAGCAGTACTTC

size: NA
J: TRBJ1-2
D: NA
V: TRBV11-2
CDR3: CASSIRALKDYGYTF
DNA: TGTGCCAGCAGCATAAGGGCCTTAAAGGACTATGGCTACACCTTC

size: once
J: TRBJ2-1
D: TRBD1
V: TRBV5-1
CDR3: CASSLGTGGNEQFF
DNA: TGCGCCAGCAGCTTAGGGACAGGGGGCAATGAGCAGTTCTTC

size: NA
J: TRBJ2-1
D: TRBD2
V: TRBV23-1
CDR3: CASSPPPRTSGDYNEQFF
DNA: TGCGCCAGCAGTCCACCGCCCCGGACTAGCGGGGACTACAATGAGCAGTTCTTC

size: NA
J: TRBJ1-2
D: NA
V: TRBV7-9
CDR3: CASSLVREHGYTF
DNA: TGTGCCAGCAGCTTAGTGAGGGAACATGGCTACACCTTC

size: few
J: TRBJ1-5
D: NA
V: TRBV19
CDR3: CASSIASGPRGQPQHF
DNA: TGTGCCAGTAGTATTGCTTCGGGGCCGAGGGGCCAGCCCCAGCATTTT

size: NA
J: TRBJ2-1
D: TRBD2
V: TRBV11-3
CDR3: CASSSNPGGYNEQFF
DNA: TGTGCCAGCAGTTCTAATCCGGGGGGCTACAATGAGCAGTTCTTC

size: NA
J: TRBJ1-1
D: TRBD1
V: TRBV30
CDR3: CAWSVRGRGYTEAFF
DNA: TGTGCCTGGAGTGTACGGGGCAGGGGGTACACTGAAGCTTTCTTT

size: NA
J: TRBJ2-2
D: TRBD1
V: TRBV6-1
CDR3: CASSWTGTGELFF
DNA: TGTGCCAGCAGCTGGACAGGGACCGGGGAGCTGTTTTTT

size: NA
J: TRBJ2-3
D: NA
V: TRBV5-1
CDR3: CASSLAGLSTDTQYF
DNA: TGCGCCAGCAGCCTTGCGGGACTTTCCACAGATACGCAGTATTTT

size: NA
J: TRBJ2-3
D: NA
V: TRBV2
CDR3: CASGGRTVDTQYF
DNA: TGTGCCAGCGGGGGGAGGACCGTCGATACGCAGTATTTT

size: NA
J: TRBJ2-7
D: NA
V: TRBV6-5
CDR3: CASSQQGYNYEQYF
DNA: TGTGCCAGCAGTCAACAGGGCTACAACTACGAGCAGTACTTC

size: NA
J: TRBJ1-1
D: TRBD1
V: TRBV14
CDR3: CASSQGQGEWYTEAFF
DNA: TGTGCCAGCAGCCAGGGGCAGGGGGAATGGTACACTGAAGCTTTCTTT

size: NA
J: TRBJ2-3
D: NA
V: TRBV13
CDR3: CASRPGLGTDTQYF
DNA: TGTGCCAGCAGACCGGGACTTGGCACAGATACGCAGTATTTT

size: NA
J: TRBJ1-4
D: NA
V: TRBV6-5
CDR3: CASSSVRPGEKLFF
DNA: TGTGCCAGCAGTTCAGTCCGGCCAGGGGAAAAACTGTTTTTT

size: NA
J: TRBJ2-3
D: TRBD2
V: TRBV5-1
CDR3: CASRWIAGGTDTQYF
DNA: TGCGCCAGCAGGTGGATAGCGGGAGGAACAGATACGCAGTATTTT

size: NA
J: TRBJ2-1
D: TRBD1
V: TRBV7-9
CDR3: CASSSSDRVRFF
DNA: TGTGCCAGCAGCTCCTCGGACAGGGTAAGATTCTTC

size: NA
J: TRBJ2-4
D: NA
V: TRBV7-9
CDR3: CASSLTDPEDIQYF
DNA: TGTGCCAGCAGCCTTACGGACCCGGAGGACATTCAGTACTTC

size: NA
J: TRBJ2-7
D: TRBD1
V: TRBV29-1
CDR3: CSPKGGDRDYYEQYF
DNA: TGCAGCCCCAAGGGGGGGGACAGGGATTATTACGAGCAGTACTTC

size: NA
J: TRBJ2-7
D: NA
V: TRBV5-1
CDR3: CASSLGGLAAYEQYF
DNA: TGCGCCAGCAGCTTGGGTGGGTTGGCGGCCTACGAGCAGTACTTC

size: NA
J: TRBJ2-5
D: TRBD2
V: TRBV7-9
CDR3: CASSRTREYSGKGETQYF
DNA: TGTGCCAGCAGCCGAACCCGGGAGTATAGCGGGAAAGGAGAGACCCAGTACTTC

size: NA
J: TRBJ2-3
D: TRBD2
V: TRBV4-2
CDR3: CASSLGGARDTQYF
DNA: TGTGCCAGCAGCCTCGGGGGGGCAAGGGATACGCAGTATTTT

size: NA
J: TRBJ1-2
D: NA
V: TRBV7-9
CDR3: CASSPGHLNYGYTF
DNA: TGTGCCAGCAGCCCGGGACACCTTAACTATGGCTACACCTTC

size: NA
J: TRBJ1-2
D: NA
V: TRBV29-1
CDR3: CSVEGHSNYGYTF
DNA: TGCAGCGTTGAAGGTCATTCAAACTATGGCTACACCTTC

size: NA
J: TRBJ2-1
D: TRBD2
V: TRBV7-9
CDR3: CASSSRGGRSYNEQFF
DNA: TGTGCCAGCAGCTCCCGTGGCGGGAGAAGTTACAATGAGCAGTTCTTC

size: NA
J: TRBJ1-1
D: NA
V: TRBV29-1
CDR3: CSARLTALGNTEAFF
DNA: TGCAGCGCCCGACTGACGGCCTTGGGGAACACTGAAGCTTTCTTT

size: NA
J: TRBJ1-3
D: NA
V: TRBV6-5
CDR3: CASSYSGGKSGNTIYF
DNA: TGTGCCAGCAGTTACTCGGGGGGGAAGTCTGGAAACACCATATATTTT